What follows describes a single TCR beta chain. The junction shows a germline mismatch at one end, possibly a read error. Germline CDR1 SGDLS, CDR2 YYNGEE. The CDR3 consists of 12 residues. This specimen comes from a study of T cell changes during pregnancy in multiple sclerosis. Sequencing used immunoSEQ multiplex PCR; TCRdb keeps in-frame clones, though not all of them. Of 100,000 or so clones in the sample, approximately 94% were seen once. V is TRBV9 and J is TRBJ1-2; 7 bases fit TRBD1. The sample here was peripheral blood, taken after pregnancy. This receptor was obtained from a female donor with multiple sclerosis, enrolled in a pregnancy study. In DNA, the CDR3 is TGTGCCAGCAGCCCCTCCTTGGACAGGAACCACTTC. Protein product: CASSPSLDRNHF.